This TCR beta chain was sequenced for a study of shared clonotypes between healthy human individuals. V lost 6 bases to trimming and J lost 2 bases, with 11 bases between them. There are 13 residues in the CDR3. CDR1 is MDHEN, CDR2 SYDVKM, per germline. Here immunoSEQ multiplex PCR was the method, and the copy in TCRdb shows in-frame clones only, minus some. In the table there are over a million clones, about 98.5% of which are singletons. The sequenced sample was naive CD4+ T cells sorted from blood. Subset indicated: CD45RA+ positively selected. This receptor was obtained from a man under 40 in good health. The chain couples TRBV28 to TRBJ2-7, with D unresolved. This CDR3 reads CASSFPDTYEQYF. The CDR3 coding sequence is TGTGCCAGCAGCTTCCCCGATACCTACGAGCAGTACTTC.